These 17 T cell receptor beta chains originate from one sample sequenced in a study of T cell repertoires in cytomegalovirus infection. Each CDR3 protein gets one entry after TCRdb re-called the reads with MiXCR. The table lists some 680,000 distinct CDR3 sequences, approximately 34% of them singletons. Sequencing used PBMCs. Source of these receptors: a human donor in good health (CMV status not recorded). Some clones in this sample may be carry-over from other donors' samples.

The V and J genes are TRBV6-1 and TRBJ2-1; D perhaps matches TRBD2 (5 bases). The CDR3 is made up of 12 amino acids. Germline V gene sequence: CDR1 MNHNS, CDR2 SASEGT. CDR3 sequence reads: CVGGLQHNEQFF. The CDR3 bases are TGTGTCGGCGGACTTCAACACAATGAGCAGTTCTTC.

Remarks on this clonotype: A read error may be the cause here, since a much bigger clone is one base away. No conserved phenylalanine or tryptophan is present at the end of the CDR3, so a read error is the likely explanation. The chain couples TRBV15 to TRBJ2-4, with D possibly being TRBD2 (6 bases). This CDR3 has 15 residues. Deletions cut 0 bases from V and 8 bases from J, with 14 bases between. Germline-derived CDR1 and CDR2 are LNHNV and YYDKDF (reference sequence). CDR3 sequence reads: CATSRDLGGLDIQYS. CDR3 coding DNA: TGTGCCACCAGCAGAGATCTCGGAGGGCTCGACATTCAGTACTCC.

This clonotype was found a few times. CDR3 sequence: CATARLAVYNEQFF. DNA of the CDR3: TGTGCCACCGCGAGACTAGCGGTATACAATGAGCAGTTCTTC. The rearrangement uses TRBV12-3 or TRBV12-4 and TRBJ2-1, with 9 bases lining up with TRBD2. The ends lost 10 bases at V and 4 bases at J; junction bases unmatched: 8. CDR3 size: 14 residues.

To note about this clonotype: This likely comes from a read error, as the CDR3 has no conserved phenylalanine or tryptophan at its end. J is TRBJ2-5 and V is TRBV10-2; D may be TRBD2 (5 bases). The CDR3 has 13 residues. From germline, CDR1 is WSHSY and CDR2 SAAADI. Trimming shortened V by 3 bases and J by 5 bases, and 10 bases separated the two germline ends. The CDR3 is CASSEQLGETQYL. DNA for the CDR3: TGCGCCAGCAGTGAACAACTAGGGGAGACCCAGTACTTA.

Ten or more counts support this clonotype. This rearrangement joins TRBV7-2 to TRBJ2-5, with D possibly being TRBD2 (6 bases). This CDR3 spans 13 amino acids. V lost 5 bases to trimming and J lost 3 bases, with 10 bases between them. Germline CDR1 and CDR2: SGHTA and FQGNSA. CDR3: CASSPRTKETQYF. The DNA for the CDR3 is TGTGCCAGCAGCCCCAGGACTAAAGAGACCCAGTACTTC.

This clonotype was counted between two and nine times. The chain carries TRBV11-2 and TRBJ1-4; D possibly corresponds to TRBD1 (5 bases). In germline, CDR1 is SGHAT, CDR2 FQNNGV. The CDR3 length is 15 residues. V lost 6 bases and J 2 bases, leaving 13 bases between the germline ends. CDR3: CASSQSPGTNEKLFF. The CDR3 DNA reads TGTGCCAGCAGTCAAAGCCCAGGGACTAATGAAAAACTGTTTTTT.

The CDR3 sequence is CASSFDRGGNTIYF. The CDR3 nucleotides are TGTGCCAGCAGTTTCGACAGGGGGGGAAACACCATATATTTT. V is TRBV28 and J is TRBJ1-3, with 9 bases aligning to TRBD1. The CDR3 length is 14 residues. Looked up from germline, CDR1 is MDHEN and CDR2 is SYDVKM. V lost 3 bases to trimming and J lost 4 bases; unmatched junction nucleotides: 1.

The chain carries TRBV10-3 and TRBJ1-2; no clear D. Germline V gene sequence: CDR1 ENHRY, CDR2 SYGVKD. The CDR3 has 15 residues. V lost 4 bases and J 4 bases, leaving 16 bases between the germline ends. The DNA for the CDR3 is TGTGCCATCAGTGCTGGGCAGAGCAAACCCTATGGCTACACCTTC. This encodes CAISAGQSKPYGYTF.

This clonotype appeared a few times. This chain connects TRBV7-2 to TRBJ2-4, with D maybe TRBD2 (6 bases). The CDR3 is made up of 15 amino acids. The V gene's germline CDR1 is SGHTA and CDR2 FQGNSA. The ends were cut back, 4 bases at V and 0 bases at J, with 10 bases in the middle. The CDR3 is CASSSGSLAKNIQYF. The DNA of the CDR3 is TGTGCCAGCAGCTCCGGGAGCCTAGCCAAAAACATTCAGTACTTC.

The chain is built from TRBV12-3 or TRBV12-4 and TRBJ1-2; 7 bases fit TRBD1. The length of the CDR3 is 15 residues. Germline trimming cut 6 bases from V and 4 bases from J; bases unmatched to any gene: 11. The CDR3 region is CASRIGSGQSYGYTF. CDR3 DNA sequence: TGTGCCAGCAGAATCGGCTCGGGACAGAGCTATGGCTACACCTTC.

The chain couples TRBV6-1 to TRBJ2-7, with a tentative D call TRBD1 (6 bases). Looked up from germline, CDR1 is MNHNS and CDR2 is SASEGT. V was clipped by 6 bases and J by 3 bases, with 21 bases between them. The CDR3 is 16 residues long. This CDR3 reads CASRLLTGQPYYEQYF. DNA for the CDR3: TGTGCCAGCAGACTTCTAACAGGGCAACCTTACTACGAGCAGTACTTC.

This clonotype came up many times. The chain uses TRBV28 and TRBJ2-7; a possible D gene is TRBD1 (5 bases). Per germline, CDR1 MDHEN and CDR2 SYDVKM. The CDR3 is 13 amino acids. The germline V and J ends were trimmed by 4 bases and 3 bases, with 10 bases remaining between them. Here the CDR3 reads CASSYQGVYEQYF. CDR3 DNA: TGTGCCAGCAGTTATCAAGGGGTCTACGAGCAGTACTTC.

This clonotype has at least ten counts. The chain is built from TRBV7-3 and TRBJ1-3; D may be TRBD1 (6 bases). V lost 4 bases and J 0 bases, leaving 22 bases between the germline ends. CDR1 and CDR2 (germline): SGHTA, FQGTGA. The CDR3 length is 19 residues. CDR3 loop: CASSWAQSLQGSSGNTIYF. The CDR3 coding sequence is TGTGCCAGCAGCTGGGCCCAGTCTTTACAGGGCTCCTCTGGAAACACCATATATTTT.

This clonotype came up a few times. The V and J genes are TRBV12-3 or TRBV12-4 and TRBJ1-1; TRBD1 is a possible D gene (5 bases). CDR3 length equals 15 residues. V lost 0 bases and J 4 bases, leaving 12 bases between the germline ends. This CDR3 reads CASSLALGVGTEAFF. CDR3 DNA sequence: TGTGCCAGCAGTTTAGCGCTGGGGGTGGGCACTGAAGCTTTCTTT.

This clonotype was found once. CDR3 coding DNA: TGTGCCAGCAGCTTGTACCAGGGGGCAGTCTATGGCTACACCTTC. This codes for CASSLYQGAVYGYTF. V and J are TRBV7-6 and TRBJ1-2; 8 nucleotides align to TRBD1. The CDR3 is made up of 15 amino acids. V lost 3 bases, J lost 4 bases, and 7 bases stayed unmatched. In germline, CDR1 is SGHVS, CDR2 FNYEAQ.

Comments on this clonotype: Compared with germline, one end of the junction differs, possibly owing to a read error. The chain employs TRBV5-3 and TRBJ2-5, with unresolved D. TRBV5-3 is assigned to the ORF class and has an uncertain function. The CDR3 extends over 14 amino acids. This CDR3 is CASSLATSQETQYF. The CDR3 nucleotides read TGTGCCAGCAGCTTGGCTACCAGCCAAGAGACCCAGTACTTC.

This clonotype was seen only a few times. The chain recombines TRBV19 with TRBJ2-7; 9 positions agree with TRBD1. Germline trimming cut 5 bases from V and 4 bases from J; bases unmatched to any gene: 6. The germline V gene encodes CDR1 LNHDA and CDR2 SQIVND (reference sequence). The CDR3 is 14 residues long. Here the CDR3 DNA reads TGTGCCAGTAGTCGGACAGGGGATGGTTACGAGCAGTACTTC. Translation: CASSRTGDGYEQYF.